The T cell receptor (beta chain) described here comes from a study of OX40 agonist ivuxolimab in advanced cancers. On the study more broadly: Partial responses were seen in three patients, one with hepatocellular carcinoma and two with cutaneous melanoma.

Some clones are missing from TCRdb's copy, which holds only in-frame ones; the method was immunoSEQ multiplex PCR. In the table there are approximately 160,000 clones, roughly 92% of which are singletons. V shed 0 bases and J shed 4 bases, with 11 bases lying between them. From germline, CDR1 is SGHRS and CDR2 YFSETQ. The CDR3 loop spans 16 amino acids. Note on this clone: No antigen is known for it.

Regarding the study as a whole: By week 6 at 0.1 to 3.0 mg/kg, blood CD4+ and CD8+ T cells had expanded clonally.

The rearrangement joins TRBV5-1 to TRBJ2-6; D remains ambiguous. This clonotype originated in an adult with an advanced solid tumor such as melanoma, head and neck, liver or kidney cancer. The source material was CD4+ or CD8+ T cells sorted from blood, sampled in a trial of the OX40 agonist ivuxolimab. DNA for the CDR3: TGCGCCAGCAGCTTGGACCGGTTAGCCGGGGCCAACGTCCTGACTTTC. Translated, it gives CASSLDRLAGANVLTF.